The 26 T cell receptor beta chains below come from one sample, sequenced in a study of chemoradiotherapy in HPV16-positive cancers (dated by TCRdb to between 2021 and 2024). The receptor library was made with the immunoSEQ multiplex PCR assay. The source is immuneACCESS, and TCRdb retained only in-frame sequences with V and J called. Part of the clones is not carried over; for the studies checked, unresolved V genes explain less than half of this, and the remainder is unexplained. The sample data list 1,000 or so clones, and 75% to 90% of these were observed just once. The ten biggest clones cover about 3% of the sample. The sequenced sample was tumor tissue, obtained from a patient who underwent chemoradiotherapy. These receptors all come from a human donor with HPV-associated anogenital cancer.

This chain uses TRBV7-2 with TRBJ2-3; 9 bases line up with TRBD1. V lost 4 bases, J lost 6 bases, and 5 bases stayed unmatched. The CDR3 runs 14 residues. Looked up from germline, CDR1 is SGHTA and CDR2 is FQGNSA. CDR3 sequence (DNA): TGTGCCAGCAGCTCGACAGGGGGGGCTGATACGCAGTATTTT. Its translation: CASSSTGGADTQYF.

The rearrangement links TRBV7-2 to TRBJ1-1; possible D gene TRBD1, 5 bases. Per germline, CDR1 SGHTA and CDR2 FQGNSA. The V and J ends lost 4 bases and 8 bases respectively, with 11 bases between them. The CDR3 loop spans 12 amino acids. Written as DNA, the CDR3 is TGTGCCAGCAGCTCCAGGAGGACAGAAGCTTTCTTT. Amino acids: CASSSRRTEAFF.

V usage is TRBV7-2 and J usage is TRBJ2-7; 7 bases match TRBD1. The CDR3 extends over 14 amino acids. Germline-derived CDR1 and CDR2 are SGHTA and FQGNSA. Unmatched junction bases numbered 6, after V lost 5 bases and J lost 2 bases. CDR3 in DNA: TGTGCCAGCAGCCCTCAAGGGGGCACCTACGAGCAGTACTTC. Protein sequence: CASSPQGGTYEQYF.

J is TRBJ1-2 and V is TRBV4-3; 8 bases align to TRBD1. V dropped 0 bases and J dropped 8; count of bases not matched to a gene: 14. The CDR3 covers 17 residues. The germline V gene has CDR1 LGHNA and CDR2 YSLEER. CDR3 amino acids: CASSQEVETGAVRGYTF. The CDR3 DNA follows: TGCGCCAGCAGCCAAGAAGTGGAGACAGGGGCGGTTAGAGGCTACACCTTC.

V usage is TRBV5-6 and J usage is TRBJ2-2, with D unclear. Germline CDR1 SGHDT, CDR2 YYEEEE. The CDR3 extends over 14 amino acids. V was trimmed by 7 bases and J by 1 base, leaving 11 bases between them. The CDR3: CASQTRLNTGELFF. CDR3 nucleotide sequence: TGTGCCAGCCAAACCAGGTTGAACACCGGGGAGCTGTTTTTT.

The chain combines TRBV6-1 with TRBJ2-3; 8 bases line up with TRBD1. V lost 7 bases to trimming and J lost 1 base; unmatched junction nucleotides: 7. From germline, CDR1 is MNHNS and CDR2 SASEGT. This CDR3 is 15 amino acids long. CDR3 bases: TGTGCCAGCAATCCGACAGGGGTCCGCACAGATACGCAGTATTTT. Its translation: CASNPTGVRTDTQYF.

CDR3 amino acids: CATSRDGWKTQYF. DNA for the CDR3: TGTGCCACCAGCAGAGATGGTTGGAAGACCCAGTACTTC. The chain employs TRBV15 and TRBJ2-5, with D hard to call. The CDR3 loop spans 13 amino acids. Trimming took 0 bases from V and 6 from J, leaving 8 bases between them. Germline V gives CDR1 LNHNV, CDR2 YYDKDF (reference sequence).

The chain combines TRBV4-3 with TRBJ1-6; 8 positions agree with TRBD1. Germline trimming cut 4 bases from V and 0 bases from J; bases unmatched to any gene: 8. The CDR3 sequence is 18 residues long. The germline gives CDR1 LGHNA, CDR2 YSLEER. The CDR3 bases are TGCGCCAGCAGCCCCTCGGTGACAGGGGACTCCTATAATTCACCCCTCCACTTT. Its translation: CASSPSVTGDSYNSPLHF.

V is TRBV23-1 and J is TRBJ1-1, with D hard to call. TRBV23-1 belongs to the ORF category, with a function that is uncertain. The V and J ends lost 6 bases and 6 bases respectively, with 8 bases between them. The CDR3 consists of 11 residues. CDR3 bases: TGCGCCAGCAGCTCAAGAGCTGAAGCTTTCTTT. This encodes CASSSRAEAFF.

The CDR3: CASSIGGTGESTDTQYF. The CDR3 coding sequence is TGTGCCAGTAGTATAGGGGGGACAGGGGAGAGCACAGATACGCAGTATTTT. The V and J genes are TRBV19 and TRBJ2-3; 10 bases are a match to TRBD1. V trimming: 1 base; J trimming: 0 bases; junction bases outside the gene matches: 4. The CDR3 consists of 17 residues. Germline V lookup: CDR1 LNHDA, CDR2 SQIVND (reference sequence).

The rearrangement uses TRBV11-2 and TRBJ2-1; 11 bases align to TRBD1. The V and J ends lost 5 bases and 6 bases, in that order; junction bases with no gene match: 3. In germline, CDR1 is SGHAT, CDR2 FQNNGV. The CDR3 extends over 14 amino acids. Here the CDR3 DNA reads TGTGCCAGCAGCGGAGGGACAGGGGGCAATGAGCAGTTCTTC. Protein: CASSGGTGGNEQFF.

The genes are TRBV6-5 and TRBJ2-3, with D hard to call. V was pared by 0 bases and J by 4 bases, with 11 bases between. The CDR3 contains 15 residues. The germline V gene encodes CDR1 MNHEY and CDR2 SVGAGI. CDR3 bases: TGTGCCAGCAGTTACTCTACGTTGGGGTCAGATACGCAGTATTTT. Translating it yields CASSYSTLGSDTQYF.

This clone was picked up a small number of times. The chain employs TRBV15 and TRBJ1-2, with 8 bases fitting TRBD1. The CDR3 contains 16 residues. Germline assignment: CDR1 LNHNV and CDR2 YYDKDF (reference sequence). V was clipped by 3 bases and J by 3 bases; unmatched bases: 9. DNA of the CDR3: TGTGCCACCAGCAGTGGGGCCGGACAGGGCCACTATGGCTACACCTTC. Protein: CATSSGAGQGHYGYTF.

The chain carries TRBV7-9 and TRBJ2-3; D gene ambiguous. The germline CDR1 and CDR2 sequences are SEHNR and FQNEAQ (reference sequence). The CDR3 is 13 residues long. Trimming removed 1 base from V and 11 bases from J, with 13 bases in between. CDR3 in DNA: TGTGCCAGCAGCTTAGAGAGTAAGGAGAGGCAGTATTTT. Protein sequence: CASSLESKERQYF.

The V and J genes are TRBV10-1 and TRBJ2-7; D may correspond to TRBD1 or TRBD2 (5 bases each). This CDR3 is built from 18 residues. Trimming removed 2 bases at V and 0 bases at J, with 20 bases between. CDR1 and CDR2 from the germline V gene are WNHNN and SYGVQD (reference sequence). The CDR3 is CASSEPLGTSGSSYEQYF. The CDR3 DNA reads TGCGCCAGCAGTGAGCCCCTCGGGACGTCGGGAAGCTCCTACGAGCAGTACTTC.

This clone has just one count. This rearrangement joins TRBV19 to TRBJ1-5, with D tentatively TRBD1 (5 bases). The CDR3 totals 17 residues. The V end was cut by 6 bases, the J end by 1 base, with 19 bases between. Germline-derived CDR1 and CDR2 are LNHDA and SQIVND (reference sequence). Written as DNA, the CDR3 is TGTGCCAGTAGCGTCAGGGTCGATCAATGGAGCAATCAGCCCCAGCATTTT. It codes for CASSVRVDQWSNQPQHF.

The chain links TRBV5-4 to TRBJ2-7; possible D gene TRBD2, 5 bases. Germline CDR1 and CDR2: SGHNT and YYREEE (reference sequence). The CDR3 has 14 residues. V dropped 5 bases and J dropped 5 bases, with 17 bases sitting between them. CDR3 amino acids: CASRVRGVVDEQYF. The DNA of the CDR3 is TGTGCCAGCAGGGTTCGGGGAGTTGTTGACGAGCAGTACTTC.

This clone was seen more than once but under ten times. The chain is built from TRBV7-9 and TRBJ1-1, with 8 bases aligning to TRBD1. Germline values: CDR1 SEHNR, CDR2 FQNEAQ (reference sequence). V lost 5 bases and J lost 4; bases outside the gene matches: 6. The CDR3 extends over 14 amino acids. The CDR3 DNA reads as TGTGCCAGCAGCATACAGGGGGGGACCACTGAAGCTTTCTTT. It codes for CASSIQGGTTEAFF.

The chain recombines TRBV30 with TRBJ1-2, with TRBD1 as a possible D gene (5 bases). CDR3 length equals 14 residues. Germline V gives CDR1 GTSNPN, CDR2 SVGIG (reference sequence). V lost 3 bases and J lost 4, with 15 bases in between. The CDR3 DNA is TGTGCCTGGAGCGGGACGGCTCTGGGCTATGGCTACACCTTC. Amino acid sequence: CAWSGTALGYGYTF.

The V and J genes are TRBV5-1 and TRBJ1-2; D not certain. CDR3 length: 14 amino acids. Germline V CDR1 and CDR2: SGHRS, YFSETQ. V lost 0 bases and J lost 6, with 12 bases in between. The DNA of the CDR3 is TGCGCCAGCAGCTTGGCTGCGGCTGTGAATGGCTACACCTTC. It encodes CASSLAAAVNGYTF.

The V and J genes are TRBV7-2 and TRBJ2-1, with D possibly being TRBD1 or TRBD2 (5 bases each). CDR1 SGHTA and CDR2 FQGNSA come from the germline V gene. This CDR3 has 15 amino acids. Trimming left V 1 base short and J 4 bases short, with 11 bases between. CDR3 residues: CASSLGGTRYNEQFF. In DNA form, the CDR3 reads TGTGCCAGCAGCTTAGGAGGGACCCGATACAATGAGCAGTTCTTC.

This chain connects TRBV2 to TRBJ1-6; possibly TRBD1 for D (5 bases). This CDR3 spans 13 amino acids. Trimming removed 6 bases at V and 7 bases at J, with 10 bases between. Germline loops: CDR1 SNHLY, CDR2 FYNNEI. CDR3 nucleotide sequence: TGTGCCAGCAGGGCCGAGGGGAATTCACCCCTCCACTTT. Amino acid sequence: CASRAEGNSPLHF.

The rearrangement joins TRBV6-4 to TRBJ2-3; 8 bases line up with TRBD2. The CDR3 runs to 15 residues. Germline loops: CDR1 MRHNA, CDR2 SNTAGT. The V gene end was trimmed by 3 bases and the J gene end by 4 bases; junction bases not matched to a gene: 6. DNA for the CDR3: TGTGCCAGCAGTGAAAACGGGGGGGCAGCAGATACGCAGTATTTT. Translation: CASSENGGAADTQYF.

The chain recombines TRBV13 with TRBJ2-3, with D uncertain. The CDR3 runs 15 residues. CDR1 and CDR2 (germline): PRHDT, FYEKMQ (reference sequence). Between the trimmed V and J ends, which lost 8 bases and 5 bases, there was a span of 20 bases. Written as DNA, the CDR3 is TGTGCCAGCGCGTTAAGGCAGACAAGAGGAGATACGCAGTATTTT. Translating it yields CASALRQTRGDTQYF.

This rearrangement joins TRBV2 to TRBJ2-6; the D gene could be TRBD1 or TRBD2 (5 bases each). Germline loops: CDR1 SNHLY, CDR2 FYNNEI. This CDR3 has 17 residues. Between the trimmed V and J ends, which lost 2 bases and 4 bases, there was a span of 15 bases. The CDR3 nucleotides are TGTGCCAGCAGTGAATATTTAGGGACGTCCGGGGCCAACGTCCTGACTTTC. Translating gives CASSEYLGTSGANVLTF.

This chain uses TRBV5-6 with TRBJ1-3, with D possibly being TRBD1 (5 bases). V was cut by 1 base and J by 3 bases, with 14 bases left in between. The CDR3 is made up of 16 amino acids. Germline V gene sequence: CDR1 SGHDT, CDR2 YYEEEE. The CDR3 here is CASSLRPQGFGNTIYF. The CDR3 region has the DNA TGTGCCAGCAGCTTGAGACCCCAGGGCTTTGGAAACACCATATATTTT.